Below are 5 T cell receptor beta chains sequenced from a single sample in a study of cytomegalovirus exposure and HLA in healthy donors. PCR employed 60 Vbeta and 13 Jbeta primers. Measured with immunoSEQ multiplex PCR; TCRdb has only the in-frame clones, and not every one. Among 150,000 to 200,000 clones, around 84% were seen once, and the ten largest hold 3% to 3.5%. Sequenced input: PBMCs. These receptors were obtained from a woman aged 40 to 50 in good health and CMV-seronegative.

The rearrangement links TRBV4-1 to TRBJ2-5; D perhaps matches TRBD2 (5 bases). Per germline, CDR1 MGHRA and CDR2 YSYEKL. The V gene lost 3 bases and the J gene lost 7 bases, with 15 bases spanning the gap. CDR3 length: 14 residues. As DNA, the CDR3 is TGCGCCAGCAGCCAGCCGACTAAGGCGGGGACCCAGTACTTC. Encoded protein: CASSQPTKAGTQYF.

V is TRBV6-1 and J is TRBJ2-1; TRBD1 might be the D (6 bases). The ends were cut back, 3 bases at V and 8 bases at J, with 8 bases in the middle. The CDR3 is made up of 12 amino acids. Germline CDR1 MNHNS, CDR2 SASEGT. CDR3 sequence (DNA): TGTGCCAGCAGTGAGACAGGTGATGAGCAGTTCTTC. Translating it yields CASSETGDEQFF.

V and J are TRBV6-5 and TRBJ2-3; D gene uncertain. The V gene lost 6 bases and the J gene lost 0 bases, with 4 bases spanning the gap. Per the germline V gene, CDR1 is MNHEY and CDR2 is SVGAGI. The CDR3 contains 12 residues. The CDR3 protein is CASSGSTDTQYF. DNA of the CDR3: TGTGCCAGCAGCGGGAGCACAGATACGCAGTATTTT.

J is TRBJ1-6 and V is TRBV10-1; no definite D call. The CDR3 consists of 15 residues. Germline loops: CDR1 WNHNN, CDR2 SYGVQD (reference sequence). V was shortened by 0 bases and J by 8 bases, with 11 bases between the two germline ends. For the CDR3, the DNA is TGCGCCAGCAGTGAGTCGTGGGGAGGTGATTCACCCCTCCACTTT. It specifies CASSESWGGDSPLHF.

The chain carries TRBV27 and TRBJ1-3; no definite D call. Germline-derived CDR1 and CDR2 are MNHEY and SMNVEV (reference sequence). Trimming shortened V by 8 bases and J by 2 bases, and 13 bases separated the two germline ends. The length of the CDR3 is 14 residues. The CDR3 sequence: CASSTRVTGNTIYF. Written as DNA, the CDR3 is TGTGCCAGCTCAACACGGGTTACTGGAAACACCATATATTTT.